One TCR beta chain is described in this entry. The specificity of this receptor is unknown. No base-level quality is on record; no much larger clone is a single base apart. This specimen belongs to a study of blood T cell repertoires in COVID-19 (dated by TCRdb to between 2020 and 2021). Notes on the research overall: Collaborator samples came from the United States, Italy and Spain and covered acute and convalescent phases of COVID-19. The repertoires were made available in a free public database intended to serve as a resource for research on the immune response to SARS-CoV-2. Subjects who had been exposed to COVID-19, were actively infected with it, or had recovered from it provided the deeply sampled blood TCRbeta repertoires that made up the dataset. The material from the prospective study consisted of cDNA or gDNA derived from T cells, B-cell-depleted T cells, or PBMCs. The samples were drawn from two sources: the first 160 participants of the ongoing ImmuneRACE study, and fewer than 1,500 subjects contributed by 6 global collaborators. Where HLA class I and class II types were available, the types were taken from metadata supplied by the sample provider, not from assay-based typing. A de-identified subject ID, COVID-19 status, age in years and sex were almost always included in the sample metadata. The paper's findings and limits, for the study overall: Clinical and demographic metadata were provided uncurated, with the amount varying by source and participant.

TCRbeta CDR3 regions were amplified from genomic DNA by means of the immunoSEQ Assay, a bias-controlled multiplex PCR. As for the original processing: The number of nucleated cells in each sample was estimated by amplification of reference gene primers within the assay. To quantify the absolute abundance of each unique TCRbeta CDR3 rearrangement, sequence reads were collapsed and filtered. Productive Simpson clonality was computed per sample as the square root of Simpson's diversity index over productive rearrangements. Imported from immuneACCESS, the table was reduced by TCRdb to in-frame sequences with V and J called. These copies leave out some clones; in studies compared against another copy, an unresolved V gene accounts for under half, and the cause of the remainder is not known. V and J calls and clone size are given by that table; D and trimming were obtained from the DNA. The sample table contains more than 95,000 clones; only one count was recorded for 81% of them. The ten largest account for 30% to 45% of the sample.

Whole blood was collected in K2EDTA tubes by collaborating institutions according to the institutions' own protocols. For TCRbeta analysis, collaborators shipped samples as frozen whole blood, isolated PBMCs, or DNA extracted from either of those sample types. The sequencing sample was made of peripheral blood. This sequence originates from a man older than 75 with acute or convalescent COVID-19.

The CDR3: CASRPTGQASSYEQYF. The DNA sequence is TGTGCCAGCAGGCCGACGGGACAGGCCAGCTCCTACGAGCAGTACTTC. The V and J genes are TRBV2 and TRBJ2-7; 8 central nucleotides agree with TRBD1. The CDR3, from cysteine to phenylalanine, totals 16 residues. Only CDR3 DNA remains: 48 bases, in frame from the first base. V lost 6 bases and J lost 0 bases, and the count of bases not matched to a germline gene is 10. According to the germline V gene, CDR1 reads SNHLY and CDR2 reads FYNNEI.